These T cell receptor beta chains were read from a single sample in a study of prognosis after radiotherapy for stage I lung cancer. TCRdb re-called the multiplex PCR reads through MiXCR, storing one row per CDR3 protein. The sample yields around 20,000 distinct CDR3 sequences, roughly 37% seen once. The sample consisted of PBMCs, taken before or after stereotactic body radiation therapy (not recorded which). Every receptor here comes from a donor at least 50 years old with non-small cell lung cancer. CDR3s include the opening cysteine and the closing phenylalanine or tryptophan. The D gene is left open where the match is weak. The size field is filled for only some rows; it gives once, few, many or a size class.

j_call: TRBJ1-2
clone_size: -
d_call: -
v_call: TRBV9
cdr3_aa: CASSPTGTSNYGYTF
cdr3_nt: TGTGCCAGCAGCCCTACAGGGACCTCTAACTATGGCTACACCTTC

j_call: TRBJ2-3
clone_size: many
d_call: TRBD2
v_call: TRBV20-1
cdr3_aa: CSARSGIVQDTQYF
cdr3_nt: TGCAGTGCCCGAAGCGGGATAGTTCAAGATACGCAGTATTTT

j_call: TRBJ2-1
clone_size: -
d_call: -
v_call: TRBV9
cdr3_aa: CVSSPKLAGASYNEKFF
cdr3_nt: TGTGTCAGCAGCCCAAAGCTGGCAGGGGCATCCTACAATGAGAAGTTCTTC

j_call: TRBJ1-2
clone_size: many
d_call: TRBD1
v_call: TRBV6-1
cdr3_aa: CASTTGQGVGYTF
cdr3_nt: TGTGCCAGCACAACGGGACAGGGGGTCGGCTACACCTTC

j_call: TRBJ2-1
clone_size: many
d_call: TRBD2
v_call: TRBV27
cdr3_aa: CASSGTSRGNEQFF
cdr3_nt: TGTGCCAGCAGCGGGACTAGCAGGGGCAATGAGCAGTTCTTC

j_call: TRBJ2-3
clone_size: -
d_call: -
v_call: TRBV24-1
cdr3_aa: CATSAPTISGTDTQYF
cdr3_nt: TGTGCCACCAGTGCCCCTACGATTTCTGGCACAGATACGCAGTATTTT

j_call: TRBJ2-2
clone_size: few
d_call: TRBD1
v_call: TRBV6-1
cdr3_aa: CASSDGQANTGELFF
cdr3_nt: TGTGCCAGCAGTGACGGACAGGCGAACACCGGGGAGCTGTTTTTT

j_call: TRBJ2-3
clone_size: -
d_call: TRBD2
v_call: TRBV7-2
cdr3_aa: CASSPLAGAGTDTQYF
cdr3_nt: TGTGCCAGCAGCCCCCTAGCGGGGGCCGGCACAGATACGCAGTATTTT

j_call: TRBJ1-4
clone_size: many
d_call: TRBD1
v_call: TRBV20-1
cdr3_aa: CSARPQGHNEKLFF
cdr3_nt: TGCAGTGCTAGACCACAGGGGCACAATGAAAAACTGTTTTTT

j_call: TRBJ2-7
clone_size: many
d_call: TRBD1
v_call: TRBV3-1
cdr3_aa: CASSAGTGDYEQYF
cdr3_nt: TGTGCCAGCAGCGCCGGGACAGGAGACTACGAGCAGTACTTC

j_call: TRBJ2-5
clone_size: many
d_call: TRBD1
v_call: TRBV29-1
cdr3_aa: CSGDDRGETQYF
cdr3_nt: TGCAGCGGCGACGACAGGGGAGAGACCCAGTACTTC

j_call: TRBJ1-1
clone_size: few
d_call: -
v_call: TRBV3-1
cdr3_aa: CASGRGEDTEAFF
cdr3_nt: TGTGCCAGCGGCCGGGGGGAGGACACTGAAGCTTTCTTT

j_call: TRBJ2-5
clone_size: few
d_call: TRBD1
v_call: TRBV27
cdr3_aa: CASSLEYRGSDTQYF
cdr3_nt: TGCGCCAGCAGTTTAGAGTACAGGGGGAGTGATACCCAGTACTTC

j_call: TRBJ1-1
clone_size: many
d_call: TRBD1
v_call: TRBV9
cdr3_aa: CASSVGQGNTEAFF
cdr3_nt: TGTGCCAGCAGCGTCGGACAGGGCAACACTGAAGCTTTCTTT

j_call: TRBJ2-1
clone_size: many
d_call: TRBD2
v_call: TRBV7-7
cdr3_aa: CASSLVSSGSNEQFF
cdr3_nt: TGTGCCAGCAGCTTAGTATCTAGCGGGAGCAATGAGCAGTTCTTC

j_call: TRBJ2-7
clone_size: many
d_call: -
v_call: TRBV18
cdr3_aa: CASSPTPVGSEQYF
cdr3_nt: TGTGCCAGCTCACCCACCCCCGTCGGATCCGAGCAGTACTTC

j_call: TRBJ2-6
clone_size: many
d_call: -
v_call: TRBV12-3/TRBV12-4
cdr3_aa: CASSPPLTGAGANVLTF
cdr3_nt: TGTGCCAGCAGTCCACCACTTACGGGGGCTGGGGCCAACGTCCTGACTTTC

j_call: TRBJ2-2
clone_size: -
d_call: TRBD2
v_call: TRBV12-3/TRBV12-4
cdr3_aa: CASSLSGRPTVDLFF
cdr3_nt: TGTGCCAGCAGTCTAAGCGGGAGGCCCACCGTGGATCTGTTTTTT

j_call: TRBJ1-2
clone_size: -
d_call: TRBD1
v_call: TRBV12-3/TRBV12-4
cdr3_aa: CASSATGQGFGGYTF
cdr3_nt: TGTGCCAGCAGTGCTACGGGACAGGGTTTTGGTGGCTACACCTTC

j_call: TRBJ2-1
clone_size: -
d_call: -
v_call: TRBV2
cdr3_aa: CSSLQRQAITYNEQFF
cdr3_nt: TGTTCCAGCCTTCAGCGGCAGGCTATAACTTACAATGAGCAGTTCTTC

j_call: TRBJ1-2
clone_size: -
d_call: -
v_call: TRBV30
cdr3_aa: CAWSPSSINYGYTF
cdr3_nt: TGTGCCTGGAGCCCGTCCAGCATCAACTATGGCTACACCTTC

j_call: TRBJ1-1
clone_size: -
d_call: -
v_call: TRBV5-1
cdr3_aa: CASSLGWAGNTEAFF
cdr3_nt: TGCGCCAGCAGCTTGGGGTGGGCAGGGAACACTGAAGCTTTCTTT

j_call: TRBJ1-4
clone_size: many
d_call: -
v_call: TRBV12-3/TRBV12-4
cdr3_aa: CASSFRDPEKLFF
cdr3_nt: TGTGCCAGCAGTTTCAGGGATCCTGAAAAACTGTTTTTT

j_call: TRBJ2-1
clone_size: few
d_call: -
v_call: TRBV5-4
cdr3_aa: CASSPQGTNEQFF
cdr3_nt: TGTGCCAGCAGCCCCCAGGGGACCAATGAGCAGTTCTTC